These 32 T cell receptor beta chains came from one sample sequenced in a study of cytomegalovirus exposure and HLA in healthy donors. The table came from immunoSEQ multiplex PCR; TCRdb's copy has only in-frame clones and leaves some out. The sample includes approximately 58,000 clones, 85% to 95% of them seen just once. Sample: PBMCs. These receptors were taken from a man aged 18 to 35 in good health and CMV-seronegative.

V is TRBV19 and J is TRBJ2-2; the D is unclear. Trimming removed 6 bases at V and 2 bases at J, with 16 bases between. Germline assignment: CDR1 LNHDA and CDR2 SQIVND (reference sequence). The CDR3 is 16 residues long. DNA for the CDR3: TGTGCCAGTAGCCCCCTAGTACTCCAAAACACCGGGGAGCTGTTTTTT. This translates into CASSPLVLQNTGELFF. Full variable domain (remainder filled in from reference TRBV19 and TRBJ2-2): DGGITQSPKYLFRKEGQNVTLSCEQNLNHDAMYWYRQDPGQGLRLIYYSQIVNDFQKGDIAEGYSVSREKKESFPLTVTSAQKNPTAFYLCASSPLVLQNTGELFFGEGSRLTVL.

The chain carries TRBV7-2 and TRBJ2-5; perhaps TRBD2 as D (5 bases). In germline, CDR1 is SGHTA, CDR2 FQGNSA. The CDR3 consists of 17 residues. Trimming removed 3 bases at V and 5 bases at J, with 22 bases between. This CDR3 reads CASSLSLAAGGLETQYF. CDR3 bases: TGTGCCAGCAGCTTGTCCCTCGCGGCAGGCGGGCTCGAGACCCAGTACTTC.

The chain couples TRBV27 to TRBJ2-5; 10 bases fit TRBD1. Germline CDR1 MNHEY, CDR2 SMNVEV (reference sequence). Trimming removed 6 bases from V and 7 bases from J; junction bases left unmatched: 2. This CDR3 contains 12 residues. DNA for the CDR3: TGTGCCAGCAGCCGGGACAGGGGGACCCAGTACTTC. Its protein is CASSRDRGTQYF.

This clone appeared a single time. The rearrangement links TRBV6-4 to TRBJ1-1; possibly TRBD1 for D (6 bases). The CDR3 runs 14 residues. Germline values: CDR1 MRHNA, CDR2 SNTAGT. Trimming removed 6 bases from V and 2 bases from J, with 13 bases in between. The CDR3 loop is CASREQGFNTEAFF. The CDR3 region has the DNA TGTGCCAGCAGGGAACAGGGCTTTAACACTGAAGCTTTCTTT.

J is TRBJ1-1 and V is TRBV29-1; 9 nucleotides match TRBD1. The CDR3 covers 12 residues. With V trimmed by 4 bases and J by 4 bases, 1 base remained unmatched. The germline gives CDR1 SQVTM, CDR2 ANQGSEA. CDR3 region: CSVGQGGTEAFF. The CDR3 region has the DNA TGCAGCGTTGGACAGGGGGGCACTGAAGCTTTCTTT.

The chain couples TRBV27 to TRBJ2-1; D might be TRBD1 (6 bases). The germline V gene encodes CDR1 MNHEY and CDR2 SMNVEV (reference sequence). Trimming pared 4 bases from V and 2 bases from J, leaving 12 bases between. This CDR3 is 15 amino acids long. Here the CDR3 DNA reads TGTGCCAGCAGTTATGACAGGTGGACCTACAATGAGCAGTTCTTC. Protein product: CASSYDRWTYNEQFF.

J is TRBJ1-2 and V is TRBV15, with D tentatively TRBD1 (6 bases). Trimming shortened V by 8 bases and J by 4 bases, and 20 bases separated the two germline ends. CDR1 LNHNV and CDR2 YYDKDF come from the germline V gene (reference sequence). This CDR3 has 15 residues. CDR3 nucleotide sequence: TGTGCCACCGCATACTCAAGGACAGACCGCTATGGCTACACCTTC. Its protein product is CATAYSRTDRYGYTF.

The gene calls are TRBV19 and TRBJ2-3; 7 bases are a match to TRBD1. V was clipped by 3 bases and J by 1 base; unmatched bases: 4. The CDR3 contains 15 residues. CDR1 is LNHDA and CDR2 is SQIVND in the germline V gene (reference sequence). The CDR3 DNA reads TGTGCCAGTAGTATTATAACAGGGGGCACAGATACGCAGTATTTT. Amino acids: CASSIITGGTDTQYF.

DNA of the CDR3: TGTGCCAGCTCACCCAGGGCCGGGCCGGAGGGGGCCAACGTCCTGACTTTC. It is translated as CASSPRAGPEGANVLTF. The chain couples TRBV18 to TRBJ2-6; the D gene is possibly TRBD1 (5 bases). Germline-derived CDR1 and CDR2 are KGHSH and LQKENI. The V gene lost 3 bases and the J gene lost 4 bases, with 16 bases spanning the gap. This CDR3 comprises 17 residues.

J is TRBJ2-7 and V is TRBV2; tentatively, D is TRBD1 (6 bases). The CDR3 contains 12 residues. Germline V CDR1 and CDR2: SNHLY, FYNNEI. V lost 8 bases and J 0 bases, leaving 8 bases between the germline ends. This CDR3 is CASQGGSYEQYF. The CDR3 nucleotides read TGTGCCAGCCAAGGGGGCTCCTACGAGCAGTACTTC.

The chain carries TRBV2 and TRBJ2-5, with D maybe TRBD1 (5 bases). The CDR3 runs 14 residues. Germline assignment: CDR1 SNHLY and CDR2 FYNNEI. Trimming left V 2 bases short and J 7 bases short, with 14 bases between. The CDR3 DNA reads as TGTGCCAGCAGTGAAACCGAGGCCCAGGGGACCCAGTACTTC. Its translation is CASSETEAQGTQYF. The full variable domain, with the rest looked up from reference TRBV2 and TRBJ2-5, is EPEVTQTPSHQVTQMGQEVILRCVPISNHLYFYWYRQILGQKVEFLVSFYNNEISEKSEIFDDQFSVERPDGSNFTLKIRSTKLEDSAMYFCASSETEAQGTQYFGPGTRLLVL.

This clone was seen only a few times. The chain is built from TRBV10-1 and TRBJ2-7, with D maybe TRBD2 (5 bases). Trimming removed 0 bases from V and 1 base from J, with 16 bases in between. The germline gives CDR1 WNHNN, CDR2 SYGVQD (reference sequence). The length of the CDR3 is 17 residues. DNA for the CDR3: TGCGCCAGCAGTGAGTCGAAGGTACTCGGGGAATCCTACGAGCAGTACTTC. Protein sequence: CASSESKVLGESYEQYF.

The chain links TRBV6-5 to TRBJ1-2; TRBD1 might be the D (5 bases). The germline CDR1 and CDR2 sequences are MNHEY and SVGAGI. The CDR3 is made up of 14 amino acids. The V and J ends lost 3 bases and 6 bases respectively, with 14 bases between them. CDR3 nucleotides: TGTGCCAGCAGTTATAGGGGAAATGAAAATGGCTACACCTTC. Translated, it gives CASSYRGNENGYTF.

Here the CDR3 reads CASSASSYPPYNEQFF. As DNA, the CDR3 is TGTGCCAGCAGCGCCTCTAGCTATCCACCCTACAATGAGCAGTTCTTC. This sequence joins TRBV9 and TRBJ2-1, with D possibly TRBD2 on 5 matching bases. Trimming shortened V by 3 bases and J by 2 bases, and 15 bases separated the two germline ends. Germline V gene sequence: CDR1 SGDLS, CDR2 YYNGEE. CDR3 size: 16 residues.

This clone was seen a single time. This rearrangement joins TRBV5-1 to TRBJ2-1; D gene uncertain. With 5 bases removed from V and 2 bases from J, the gap between germline ends came to 11 bases. Germline V gene data show CDR1 as SGHRS and CDR2 as YFSETQ. This CDR3 spans 14 amino acids. The CDR3 spells CASRVGDAYNEQFF. As DNA, the CDR3 is TGCGCCAGCAGGGTTGGAGATGCCTACAATGAGCAGTTCTTC.

The V gene is TRBV2, the J gene TRBJ2-3; D perhaps matches TRBD2 (6 bases). The germline gives CDR1 SNHLY, CDR2 FYNNEI. The CDR3 extends over 15 amino acids. V was pared by 6 bases and J by 1 base, with 14 bases between. The CDR3 reads CASRERSSGTDTQYF. The CDR3 DNA reads TGTGCCAGCAGAGAACGATCTAGCGGCACAGATACGCAGTATTTT.

This clone was detected once. The chain has TRBV7-9 and TRBJ2-3, with D possibly being TRBD1 (5 bases). The V gene's germline CDR1 is SEHNR and CDR2 FQNEAQ (reference sequence). V lost 5 bases and J 1 base, leaving 10 bases between the germline ends. The CDR3 is 14 residues long. Here the CDR3 DNA reads TGTGCCAGCAGCCCTCCGACAGGCACAGATACGCAGTATTTT. It codes for CASSPPTGTDTQYF.

The chain links TRBV5-1 to TRBJ1-1, with 9 bases that match TRBD1. Trimming at V came to 4 bases and at J to 1 base, leaving 5 bases not matched to a gene. CDR1 is SGHRS, CDR2 YFSETQ, per germline. The CDR3 has 15 amino acids. The DNA for the CDR3 is TGCGCCAGCAGCGTAGCGGGACAGGGGAACACTGAAGCTTTCTTT. This sequence encodes CASSVAGQGNTEAFF.

This chain joins TRBV5-4 and TRBJ2-5; 8 positions agree with TRBD1. The CDR3 is 15 amino acids. Germline V gene sequence: CDR1 SGHNT, CDR2 YYREEE (reference sequence). The J segment lost 5 bases and the V segment lost 4 bases, leaving 10 bases of the junction unmatched. As DNA, the CDR3 is TGTGCCAGCAGCGTGGCGACAGGGGTGGGTGAGACCCAGTACTTC. Its translation is CASSVATGVGETQYF.

The V and J genes are TRBV27 and TRBJ1-1; possible D gene TRBD1, 6 bases. Trimming stripped 1 base from V and 5 bases from J, with 11 bases between. Germline V CDR1 and CDR2: MNHEY, SMNVEV (reference sequence). CDR3 length: 14 amino acids. CDR3 residues: CASSLYQGLTEAFF. In nucleotides, the CDR3 is TGTGCCAGCAGTTTATATCAGGGGCTGACTGAAGCTTTCTTT.

This sequence joins TRBV10-2 and TRBJ2-3, with D maybe TRBD2 (5 bases). Trimming took 5 bases from V and 2 from J, leaving 11 bases between them. The CDR3 covers 14 residues. Germline V gene lookup returns CDR1 WSHSY and CDR2 SAAADI. CDR3 nucleotides: TGCGCCAGCAGTCCGTCCCGGGACACAGATACGCAGTATTTT. This translates into CASSPSRDTDTQYF.

This chain connects TRBV19 to TRBJ2-6; 7 positions agree with TRBD2. V shed 3 bases, J shed 0 bases, and the junction held 8 bases outside the gene matches. Germline V gives CDR1 LNHDA, CDR2 SQIVND (reference sequence). The CDR3 length is 18 residues. CDR3 in amino acids: CASSMPSGFHSGANVLTF. The CDR3 nucleotides are TGTGCCAGTAGTATGCCTAGCGGCTTTCACTCTGGGGCCAACGTCCTGACTTTC. Supplemented by reference TRBV19 and TRBJ2-6, the full variable domain reads DGGITQSPKYLFRKEGQNVTLSCEQNLNHDAMYWYRQDPGQGLRLIYYSQIVNDFQKGDIAEGYSVSREKKESFPLTVTSAQKNPTAFYLCASSMPSGFHSGANVLTFGAGSRLTVL.

V and J are TRBV5-6 and TRBJ2-7; no firm D call. The CDR3 runs to 12 residues. Germline values: CDR1 SGHDT, CDR2 YYEEEE. Deletions cut 5 bases from V and 3 bases from J, with 9 bases between. The CDR3 is CASRGRNYEQYF. The CDR3 DNA reads as TGTGCCAGCAGGGGCCGAAACTACGAGCAGTACTTC. The variable domain in full, with the rest retrieved from reference TRBV5-6 and TRBJ2-7, is DAGVTQSPTHLIKTRGQQVTLRCSPKSGHDTVSWYQQALGQGPQFIFQYYEEEERQRGNFPDRFSGHQFPNYSSELNVNALLLGDSALYLCASRGRNYEQYFGPGTRLTVT.

The genes are TRBV2 and TRBJ1-2; 7 bases fit TRBD1. The CDR3 length is 16 residues. Trimming removed 3 bases from V and 0 bases from J; junction bases left unmatched: 7. In germline, CDR1 is SNHLY, CDR2 FYNNEI. The DNA of the CDR3 is TGTGCCAGCAGTGAGTCTAGGGACAGCGCTAACTATGGCTACACCTTC. It specifies CASSESRDSANYGYTF.

The gene calls are TRBV9 and TRBJ2-3, with a tentative D call TRBD2 (6 bases). Germline CDR1 and CDR2: SGDLS and YYNGEE. This CDR3 is 15 amino acids long. The ends were cut back, 2 bases at V and 2 bases at J, with 12 bases in the middle. The CDR3 coding sequence is TGTGCCAGCAGCGTTGGGCTAGCGTTCACAGATACGCAGTATTTT. Translation gives CASSVGLAFTDTQYF.

V gene TRBV7-8 combines with J gene TRBJ2-3, with TRBD2 identical over 8 bases. J gave up 1 base and V 5 bases, and 5 bases lay outside the gene matches. Germline assignment: CDR1 SGHVS and CDR2 FQNEAQ. The CDR3 is made up of 15 amino acids. The CDR3 DNA reads TGTGCCAGCAGCCCGATTAGCGGGGGCACAGATACGCAGTATTTT. This translates into CASSPISGGTDTQYF.

V usage is TRBV14 and J usage is TRBJ2-7; 8 positions agree with TRBD2. This CDR3 region has 16 residues. V was clipped by 3 bases and J by 1 base; unmatched bases: 8. CDR1 and CDR2 from the germline V gene are SGHDN and FVKESK. This CDR3 reads CASSQGRAGVSYEQYF. In DNA form, the CDR3 reads TGTGCCAGCAGCCAGGGTCGAGCGGGAGTTTCCTACGAGCAGTACTTC. The full variable domain, rest sourced from reference TRBV14 and TRBJ2-7, is EAGVTQFPSHSVIEKGQTVTLRCDPISGHDNLYWYRRVMGKEIKFLLHFVKESKQDESGMPNNRFLAERTGGTYSTLKVQPAELEDSGVYFCASSQGRAGVSYEQYFGPGTRLTVT.

The sample holds one count of this clone. The rearrangement joins TRBV7-8 to TRBJ2-3, with D tentatively TRBD2 (5 bases). With 2 bases removed from V and 3 bases from J, the gap between germline ends came to 12 bases. The CDR3 is 15 residues long. Germline V gene data show CDR1 as SGHVS and CDR2 as FQNEAQ. The CDR3 protein is CASSLWGAETDTQYF. CDR3 nucleotides: TGTGCCAGCAGCTTATGGGGAGCGGAAACAGATACGCAGTATTTT.

The chain is built from TRBV30 and TRBJ2-3, with 12 bases that match TRBD2. The CDR3 consists of 22 residues. Germline CDR1 and CDR2: GTSNPN and SVGIG (reference sequence). J gave up 0 bases and V 5 bases, and 24 bases lay outside the gene matches. CDR3 in DNA: TGTGCCTGGGATCCCACAAGGACTAGCGGGACTCGCAAAGGCCAAAGCACAGATACGCAGTATTTT. Encoded protein: CAWDPTRTSGTRKGQSTDTQYF.

The chain combines TRBV15 with TRBJ2-3; D ambiguous. The CDR3 consists of 14 residues. Germline V lookup: CDR1 LNHNV, CDR2 YYDKDF (reference sequence). With 3 bases removed from V and 2 bases from J, the gap between germline ends came to 9 bases. The CDR3 reads CATSSLQFTDTQYF. CDR3 sequence (DNA): TGTGCCACCAGCAGTCTACAGTTCACAGATACGCAGTATTTT.

The chain links TRBV11-2 to TRBJ2-7; possibly TRBD1 for D (6 bases). Between the trimmed V and J ends, which lost 1 base and 1 base, there was a span of 11 bases. CDR1 and CDR2 (germline): SGHAT, FQNNGV. The CDR3 extends over 15 amino acids. The CDR3 is CASSLVQGASYEQYF. CDR3 sequence (DNA): TGTGCCAGCAGCTTAGTACAGGGTGCGTCCTACGAGCAGTACTTC.

The V call is TRBV5-6, the J call TRBJ2-2; D is undetermined. There are 14 residues in the CDR3. Trimming cost V 2 bases and J 6 bases, with 11 bases left between them. Germline V gene data show CDR1 as SGHDT and CDR2 as YYEEEE. CDR3 in DNA: TGTGCCAGCAGCTTAGGAGCCTTACCCGGGGAGCTGTTTTTT. Translating gives CASSLGALPGELFF.